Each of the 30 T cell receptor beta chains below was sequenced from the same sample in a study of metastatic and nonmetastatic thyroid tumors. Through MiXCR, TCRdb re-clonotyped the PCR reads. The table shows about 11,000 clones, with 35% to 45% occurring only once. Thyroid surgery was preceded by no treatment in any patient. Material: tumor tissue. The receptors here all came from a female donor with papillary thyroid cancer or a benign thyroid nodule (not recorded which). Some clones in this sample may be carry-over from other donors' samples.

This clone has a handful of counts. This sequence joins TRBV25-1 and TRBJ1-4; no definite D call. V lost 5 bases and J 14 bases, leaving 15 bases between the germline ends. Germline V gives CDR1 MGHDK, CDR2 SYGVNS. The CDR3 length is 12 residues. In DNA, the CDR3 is TGTGCCAGCAGTTTATCAACGGGGTGGCTGTTTTTT. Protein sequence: CASSLSTGWLFF.

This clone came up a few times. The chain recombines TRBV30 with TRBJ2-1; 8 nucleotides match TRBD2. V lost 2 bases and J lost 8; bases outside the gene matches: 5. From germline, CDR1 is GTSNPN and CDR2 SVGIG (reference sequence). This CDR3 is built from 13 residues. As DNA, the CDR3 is TGTGCCTGGAGTCCCGGGAGGGTCCATGAGCAGTTCTTC. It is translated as CAWSPGRVHEQFF.

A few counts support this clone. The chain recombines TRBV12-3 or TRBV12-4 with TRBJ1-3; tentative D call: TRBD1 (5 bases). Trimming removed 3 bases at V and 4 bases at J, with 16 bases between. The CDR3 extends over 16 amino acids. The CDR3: CASSFLSGGSGNTIYF. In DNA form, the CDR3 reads TGTGCCAGCAGTTTTCTTTCTGGGGGATCAGGAAACACCATATATTTT.

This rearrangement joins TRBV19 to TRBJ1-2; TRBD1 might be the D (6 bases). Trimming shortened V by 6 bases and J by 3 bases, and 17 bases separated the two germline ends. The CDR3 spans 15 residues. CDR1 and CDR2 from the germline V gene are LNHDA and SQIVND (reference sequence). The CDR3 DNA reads TGTGCCAGTAGGACCACCGCGGGACAATACTATGGCTACACCTTC. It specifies CASRTTAGQYYGYTF.

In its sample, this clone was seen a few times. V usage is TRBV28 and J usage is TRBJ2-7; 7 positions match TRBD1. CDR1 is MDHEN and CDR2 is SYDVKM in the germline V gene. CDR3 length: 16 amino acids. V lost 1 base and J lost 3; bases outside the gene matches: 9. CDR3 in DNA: TGTGCCAGCAGTTTATCTGGGACAGAAATCGGCTACGAGCAGTACTTC. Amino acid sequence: CASSLSGTEIGYEQYF.

In DNA, the CDR3 is TGTGCCAGCAGCTTAGGTTCTGCGGGAGGGTACGAGCAGTACTTC. Protein product: CASSLGSAGGYEQYF. The rearrangement links TRBV11-2 to TRBJ2-7; 9 bases map to TRBD2. J was trimmed by 4 bases and V by 1 base; bases with no gene match: 5. CDR1 and CDR2 (germline): SGHAT, FQNNGV. This CDR3 comprises 15 residues.

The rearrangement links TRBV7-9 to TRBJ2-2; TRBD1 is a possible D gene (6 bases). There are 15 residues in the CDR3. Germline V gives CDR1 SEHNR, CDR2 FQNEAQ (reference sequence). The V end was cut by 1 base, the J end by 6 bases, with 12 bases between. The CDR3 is CASSLVAGDAGELFF. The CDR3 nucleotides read TGTGCCAGCAGCTTAGTGGCAGGGGATGCCGGGGAGCTGTTTTTT.

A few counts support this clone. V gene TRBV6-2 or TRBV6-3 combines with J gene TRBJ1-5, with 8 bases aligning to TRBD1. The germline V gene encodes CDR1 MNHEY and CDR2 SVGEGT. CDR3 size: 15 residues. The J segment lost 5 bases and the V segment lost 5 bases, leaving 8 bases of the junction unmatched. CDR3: CASSPLGTGYQPQHF. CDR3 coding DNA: TGTGCCAGCAGTCCTCTAGGGACAGGTTATCAGCCCCAGCATTTT.

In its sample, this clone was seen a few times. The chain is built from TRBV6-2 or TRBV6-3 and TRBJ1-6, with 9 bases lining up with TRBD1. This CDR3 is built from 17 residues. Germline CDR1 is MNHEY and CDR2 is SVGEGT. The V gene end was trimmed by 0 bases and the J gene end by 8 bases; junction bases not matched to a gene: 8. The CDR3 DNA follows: TGTGCCAGCAGTTACTCTCATTTCCGGACAGGGGATTCACCCCTCCACTTT. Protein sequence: CASSYSHFRTGDSPLHF.

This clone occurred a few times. The CDR3 region is CASSRTGGANYGYTF. For the CDR3, the DNA is TGTGCCAGTAGTAGAACAGGGGGCGCTAACTATGGCTACACCTTC. The rearrangement uses TRBV19 and TRBJ1-2, with TRBD1 matching over 9 bases. The CDR3 sequence is 15 residues long. Germline CDR1 LNHDA, CDR2 SQIVND (reference sequence). Germline trimming cut 4 bases from V and 0 bases from J; bases unmatched to any gene: 3.

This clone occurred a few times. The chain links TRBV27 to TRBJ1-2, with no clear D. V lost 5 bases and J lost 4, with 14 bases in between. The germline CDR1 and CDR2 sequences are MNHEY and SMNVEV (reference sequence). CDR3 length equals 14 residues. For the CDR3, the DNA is TGTGCCAGCAGTCTAGGACCTGCTCTCTATGGCTACACCTTC. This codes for CASSLGPALYGYTF.

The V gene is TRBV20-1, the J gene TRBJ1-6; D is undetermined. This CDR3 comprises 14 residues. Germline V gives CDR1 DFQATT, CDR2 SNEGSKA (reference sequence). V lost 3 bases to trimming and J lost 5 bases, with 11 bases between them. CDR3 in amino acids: CSASRPGDNSPLHF. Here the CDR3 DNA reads TGCAGTGCTAGTAGGCCAGGAGATAATTCACCCCTCCACTTT.

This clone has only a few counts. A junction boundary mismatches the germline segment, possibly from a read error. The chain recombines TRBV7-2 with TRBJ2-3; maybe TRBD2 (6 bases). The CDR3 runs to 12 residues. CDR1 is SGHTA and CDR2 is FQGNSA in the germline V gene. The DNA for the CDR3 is TGTGCCAGCAGCTTAACGGGAGATAGGCAGTATTTT. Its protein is CASSLTGDRQYF.

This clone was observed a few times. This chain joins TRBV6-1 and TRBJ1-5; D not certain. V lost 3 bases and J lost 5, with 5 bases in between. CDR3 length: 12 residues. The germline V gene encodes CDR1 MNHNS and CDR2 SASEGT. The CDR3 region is CASSDFDQPQHF. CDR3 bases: TGTGCCAGCAGTGACTTCGATCAGCCCCAGCATTTT.

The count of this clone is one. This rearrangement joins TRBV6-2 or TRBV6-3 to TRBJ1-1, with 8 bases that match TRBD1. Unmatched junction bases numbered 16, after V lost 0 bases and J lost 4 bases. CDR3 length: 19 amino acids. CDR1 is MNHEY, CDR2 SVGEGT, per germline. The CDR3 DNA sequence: TGTGCCAGCAGTTACTCGAAAGCTTCACAGGGGGGCTTTAGCACTGAAGCTTTCTTT. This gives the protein CASSYSKASQGGFSTEAFF.

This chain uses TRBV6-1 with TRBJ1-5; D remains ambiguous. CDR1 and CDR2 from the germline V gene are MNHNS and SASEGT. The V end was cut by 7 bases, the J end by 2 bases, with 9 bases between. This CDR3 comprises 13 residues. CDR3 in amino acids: CASNLLGNQPQHF. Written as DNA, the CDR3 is TGTGCCAGCAACCTTCTGGGCAATCAGCCCCAGCATTTT.

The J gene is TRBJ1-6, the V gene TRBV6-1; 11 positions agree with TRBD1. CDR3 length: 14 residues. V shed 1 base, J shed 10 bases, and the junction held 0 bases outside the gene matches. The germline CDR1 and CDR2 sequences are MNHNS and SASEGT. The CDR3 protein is CASSEGDRGSPLHF. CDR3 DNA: TGTGCCAGCAGTGAAGGGGACAGGGGGTCACCCCTCCACTTT.

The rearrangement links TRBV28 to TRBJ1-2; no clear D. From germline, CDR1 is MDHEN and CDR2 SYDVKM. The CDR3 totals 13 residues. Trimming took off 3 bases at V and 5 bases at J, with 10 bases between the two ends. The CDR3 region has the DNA TGTGCCAGCAGTTTGGCGGGAGGTTATGGCTACACCTTC. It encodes CASSLAGGYGYTF.

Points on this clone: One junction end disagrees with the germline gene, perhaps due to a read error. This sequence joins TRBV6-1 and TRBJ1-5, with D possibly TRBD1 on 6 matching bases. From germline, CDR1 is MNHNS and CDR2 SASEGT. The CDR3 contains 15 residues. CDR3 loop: CASRGQPYSDQPQHF. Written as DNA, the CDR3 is TGTGCCAGCCGAGGACAGCCTTATAGCGATCAGCCCCAGCATTTT.

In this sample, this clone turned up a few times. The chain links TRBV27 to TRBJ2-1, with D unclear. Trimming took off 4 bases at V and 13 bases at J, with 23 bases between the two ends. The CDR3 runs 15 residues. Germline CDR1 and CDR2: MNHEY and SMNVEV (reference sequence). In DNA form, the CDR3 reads TGTGCCAGCAGTTCTCTACCTTTCCAGGCTGCGACACAGTTCTTC. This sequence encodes CASSSLPFQAATQFF.

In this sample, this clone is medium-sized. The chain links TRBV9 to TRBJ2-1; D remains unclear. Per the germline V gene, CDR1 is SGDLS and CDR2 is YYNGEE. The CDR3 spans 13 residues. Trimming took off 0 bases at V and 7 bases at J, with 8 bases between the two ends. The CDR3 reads CASSVDGSNEQFF. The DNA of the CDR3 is TGTGCCAGCAGCGTAGACGGATCGAATGAGCAGTTCTTC.

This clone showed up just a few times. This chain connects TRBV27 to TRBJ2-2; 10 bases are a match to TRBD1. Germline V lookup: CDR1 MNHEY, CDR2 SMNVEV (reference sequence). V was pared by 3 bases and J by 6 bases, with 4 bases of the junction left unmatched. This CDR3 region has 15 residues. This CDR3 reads CASSFGTGEAGELFF. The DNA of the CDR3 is TGTGCCAGCAGTTTCGGGACAGGGGAAGCCGGGGAGCTGTTTTTT.

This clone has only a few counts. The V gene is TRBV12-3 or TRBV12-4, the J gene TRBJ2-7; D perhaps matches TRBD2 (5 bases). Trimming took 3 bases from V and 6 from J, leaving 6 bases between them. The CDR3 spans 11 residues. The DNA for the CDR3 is TGTGCCAGCAGTTTCGGGGTCGAGCAGTACTTC. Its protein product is CASSFGVEQYF.

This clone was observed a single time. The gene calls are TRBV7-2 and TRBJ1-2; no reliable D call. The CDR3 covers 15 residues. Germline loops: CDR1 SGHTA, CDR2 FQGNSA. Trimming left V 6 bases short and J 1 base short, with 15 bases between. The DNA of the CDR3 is TGTGCCAGCAGTTCCTCAGTAGTCGTTAACTATGGCTACACCTTC. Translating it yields CASSSSVVVNYGYTF.

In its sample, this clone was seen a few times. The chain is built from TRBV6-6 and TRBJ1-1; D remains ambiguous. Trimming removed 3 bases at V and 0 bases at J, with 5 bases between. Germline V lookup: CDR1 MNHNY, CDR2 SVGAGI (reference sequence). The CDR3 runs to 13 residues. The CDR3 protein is CASSYRVNTEAFF. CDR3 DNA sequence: TGTGCCAGCAGTTATAGGGTGAACACTGAAGCTTTCTTT.

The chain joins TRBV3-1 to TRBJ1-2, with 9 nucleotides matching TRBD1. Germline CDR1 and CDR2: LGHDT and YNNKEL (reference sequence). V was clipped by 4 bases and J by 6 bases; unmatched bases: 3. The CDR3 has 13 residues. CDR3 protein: CASSLGQGDGYTF. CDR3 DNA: TGTGCCAGCAGCCTGGGACAGGGTGATGGCTACACCTTC.

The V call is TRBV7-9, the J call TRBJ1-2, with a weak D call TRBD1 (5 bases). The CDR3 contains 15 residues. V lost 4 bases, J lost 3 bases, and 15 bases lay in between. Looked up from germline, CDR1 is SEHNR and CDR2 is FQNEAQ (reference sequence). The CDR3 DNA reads TGTGCCAGCAGCTCCGACAGCGCCCCTGACTATGGCTACACCTTC. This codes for CASSSDSAPDYGYTF.

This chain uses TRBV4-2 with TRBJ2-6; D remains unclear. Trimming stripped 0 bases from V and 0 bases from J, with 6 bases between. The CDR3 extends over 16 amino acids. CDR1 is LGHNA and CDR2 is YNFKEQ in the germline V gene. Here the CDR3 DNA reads TGTGCCAGCAGCCAAGATACGGGCTCTGGGGCCAACGTCCTGACTTTC. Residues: CASSQDTGSGANVLTF.

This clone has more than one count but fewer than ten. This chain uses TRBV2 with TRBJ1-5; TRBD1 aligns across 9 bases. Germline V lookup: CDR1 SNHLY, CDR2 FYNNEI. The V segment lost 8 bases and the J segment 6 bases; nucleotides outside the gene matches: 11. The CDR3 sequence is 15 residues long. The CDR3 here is CASLPASGQGQPQHF. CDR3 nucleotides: TGTGCCAGCCTACCCGCTTCGGGACAGGGTCAGCCCCAGCATTTT. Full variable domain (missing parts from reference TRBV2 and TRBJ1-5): EPEVTQTPSHQVTQMGQEVILRCVPISNHLYFYWYRQILGQKVEFLVSFYNNEISEKSEIFDDQFSVERPDGSNFTLKIRSTKLEDSAMYFCASLPASGQGQPQHFGDGTRLSIL.

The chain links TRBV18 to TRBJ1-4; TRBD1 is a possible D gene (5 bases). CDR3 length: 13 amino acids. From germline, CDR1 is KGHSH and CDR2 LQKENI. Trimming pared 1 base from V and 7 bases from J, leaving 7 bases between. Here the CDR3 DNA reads TGTGCCAGCTCACCACGTGACAGTGAAAAACTGTTTTTT. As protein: CASSPRDSEKLFF. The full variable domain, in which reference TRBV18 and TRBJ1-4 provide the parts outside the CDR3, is NAGVMQNPRHLVRRRGQEARLRCSPMKGHSHVYWYRQLPEEGLKFMVYLQKENIIDESGMPKERFSAEFPKEGPSILRIQQVVRGDSAAYFCASSPRDSEKLFFGSGTQLSVL.